These 30 T cell receptor beta chains came from one sample sequenced in a study of identical twins. TCRdb ran MiXCR on the 5' RACE reads and lists one entry per CDR3 protein. The sample lists 1.5 million or so distinct CDR3 sequences, more than 30% occurring once. Sequenced: cord blood. The receptors were gathered from a newborn girl in good health.

The CDR3 DNA follows: TGCGCCAGCAGCTGGACAGGGACCTCCGGCACAGATACGCAGTATTTT. As protein: CASSWTGTSGTDTQYF. The genes are TRBV5-1 and TRBJ2-3, with TRBD1 matching over 8 bases. CDR1 is SGHRS and CDR2 is YFSETQ in the germline V gene. CDR3 length: 16 amino acids. Trimming removed 3 bases from V and 1 base from J; junction bases left unmatched: 7.

This clonotype was recorded a few times. This chain connects TRBV5-6 to TRBJ2-5; no reliable D call. CDR1 is SGHDT and CDR2 is YYEEEE in the germline V gene. This CDR3 region has 13 residues. V lost 0 bases and J lost 4, with 7 bases in between. CDR3 in DNA: TGTGCCAGCAGCTTGGTTGTCCCAGAGACCCAGTACTTC. Amino acid sequence: CASSLVVPETQYF.

The rearrangement uses TRBV6-5 and TRBJ2-4, with D unclear. Trimming took 2 bases from V and 1 from J, leaving 12 bases between them. Germline CDR1 MNHEY, CDR2 SVGAGI. This CDR3 region has 16 residues. CDR3 DNA: TGTGCCAGCAGTTACCATACAAGTTCCGCCAAAAACATTCAGTACTTC. It codes for CASSYHTSSAKNIQYF.

The J gene is TRBJ2-2, the V gene TRBV11-2; 8 nucleotides match TRBD2. Germline values: CDR1 SGHAT, CDR2 FQNNGV. This CDR3 has 16 amino acids. J lost 6 bases, V lost 4 bases, and 10 bases had no gene match. The DNA of the CDR3 is TGTGCCAGCAGCTCGCATAGCGGGGTGCGTCCCGGGGAGCTGTTTTTT. It encodes CASSSHSGVRPGELFF. Drawing the rest from reference TRBV11-2 and TRBJ2-2, the complete variable domain is EAGVAQSPRYKIIEKRQSVAFWCNPISGHATLYWYQQILGQGPKLLIQFQNNGVVDDSQLPKDRFSAERLKGVDSTLKIQPAKLEDSAVYLCASSSHSGVRPGELFFGEGSRLTVL.

This clonotype was counted a few times. The rearrangement uses TRBV7-9 and TRBJ1-2, with 9 bases matching TRBD1. The trim removed 1 base at V and 6 bases at J, leaving 3 bases unmatched. The germline gives CDR1 SEHNR, CDR2 FQNEAQ (reference sequence). There are 14 residues in the CDR3. The CDR3 DNA is TGTGCCAGCAGCTTAGGGGACAGGGTTGATGGCTACACCTTC. The encoded protein is CASSLGDRVDGYTF.

This CDR3 reads CASSLAIRRRGPTDTQYF. The CDR3 nucleotides are TGTGCCAGCAGCTTAGCGATCAGGAGGCGGGGGCCCACAGATACGCAGTATTTT. The chain couples TRBV7-2 to TRBJ2-3; D may be TRBD2 (7 bases). CDR3 length: 18 amino acids. With 0 bases removed from V and 2 bases from J, the gap between germline ends came to 18 bases. Germline CDR1 and CDR2: SGHTA and FQGNSA.

The chain is built from TRBV7-2 and TRBJ2-1, with TRBD1 matching 7 bases. This CDR3 has 16 residues. Per germline, CDR1 SGHTA and CDR2 FQGNSA. The junction had 10 bases not matched to a gene; V was cut back by 2 bases and J by 6 bases. DNA of the CDR3: TGTGCCAGCAGCTTATTGGGCCCGGCAGGGGGCAATGAGCAGTTCTTC. Translation gives CASSLLGPAGGNEQFF.

The V gene is TRBV4-1, the J gene TRBJ1-1, with TRBD1 matching over 7 bases. The CDR3 is made up of 15 amino acids. The V and J ends lost 1 base and 0 bases, in that order; junction bases with no gene match: 2. CDR1 is MGHRA and CDR2 is YSYEKL in the germline V gene. CDR3 loop: CASSQADRLNTEAFF. The CDR3 nucleotides are TGCGCCAGCAGCCAAGCGGACAGGTTGAACACTGAAGCTTTCTTT.

This chain links TRBV25-1 with TRBJ1-6; D may be TRBD1 (5 bases). This CDR3 is 12 amino acids long. Trimming left V 8 bases short and J 13 bases short, with 15 bases between. Looked up from germline, CDR1 is MGHDK and CDR2 is SYGVNS. CDR3 in amino acids: CASQLGANPLHF. For the CDR3, the DNA is TGTGCCAGCCAGCTCGGGGCGAACCCCCTCCACTTT.

This clonotype was detected many times. The V and J genes are TRBV7-2 and TRBJ2-5, with unresolved D. Germline CDR1 and CDR2: SGHTA and FQGNSA. The CDR3 extends over 16 amino acids. The V and J ends lost 1 base and 2 bases respectively, with 14 bases between them. The CDR3 loop reads CASSLVGSTIQETQYF. The CDR3 region has the DNA TGTGCCAGCAGCTTAGTAGGTAGCACGATACAAGAGACCCAGTACTTC.

The CDR3 DNA reads TGCGCCAGCAGCCCGGGACTAGCGGGATACGGGGAGCTGTTTTTT. This encodes CASSPGLAGYGELFF. V gene TRBV5-1 combines with J gene TRBJ2-2, with 13 positions matching TRBD2. The CDR3 loop spans 15 amino acids. Germline CDR1 is SGHRS and CDR2 is YFSETQ. V was clipped by 4 bases and J by 7 bases; unmatched bases: 4.

The rearrangement joins TRBV2 to TRBJ2-2; the match to TRBD1 covers 10 bases. After removal of 10 bases from V and 6 bases from J, the junction contained 11 bases not matched to a gene. This CDR3 contains 15 residues. Germline CDR1 reads SNHLY; CDR2 reads FYNNEI. The CDR3: CATSQGQGHAGELFF. In DNA, the CDR3 is TGTGCCACCTCACAGGGACAGGGGCATGCCGGGGAGCTGTTTTTT.

The J gene is TRBJ1-6, the V gene TRBV20-1, with D possibly TRBD1 on 5 matching bases. The CDR3 extends over 13 amino acids. Germline-derived CDR1 and CDR2 are DFQATT and SNEGSKA (reference sequence). V was shortened by 2 bases and J by 8 bases, with 10 bases between the two germline ends. The CDR3, as DNA: TGCAGTGCTAGAATAGCAGGGCATTCACCCCTCCACTTT. This gives the protein CSARIAGHSPLHF.

The CDR3, as DNA: TGTGCCAGCAGACACGACAGGGTCCATGAGCAGTTCTTC. Translating gives CASRHDRVHEQFF. V is TRBV12-3 or TRBV12-4 and J is TRBJ2-1, with 7 nucleotides matching TRBD1. This CDR3 region has 13 residues. V lost 6 bases, J lost 8 bases, and 7 bases stayed unmatched.

This chain joins TRBV3-1 and TRBJ2-5; D may be TRBD2 (5 bases). This CDR3 has 16 amino acids. Germline V gene sequence: CDR1 LGHDT, CDR2 YNNKEL (reference sequence). Trimming left V 1 base short and J 11 bases short, with 23 bases between. CDR3 bases: TGTGCCAGCAGCCAAGCGGCCGCTAGCATATACAATGAGCAGTACTTC. It encodes CASSQAAASIYNEQYF.

This clonotype was counted a few times. This chain uses TRBV24-1 with TRBJ2-3; 12 bases agree with TRBD2. The germline V gene encodes CDR1 KGHDR and CDR2 SFDVKD. The J segment lost 0 bases and the V segment lost 3 bases, leaving 9 bases of the junction unmatched. The CDR3 is 19 amino acids. CDR3 loop: CATSDPSGTSGSSTDTQYF. The DNA for the CDR3 is TGTGCCACCAGTGATCCTTCCGGGACTAGCGGGTCTAGCACAGATACGCAGTATTTT.

The J gene is TRBJ2-7, the V gene TRBV11-2; 8 nucleotides line up with TRBD2. This CDR3 spans 16 amino acids. Germline V gene data show CDR1 as SGHAT and CDR2 as FQNNGV. Trimming took 4 bases from V and 6 from J; bases not matched to a gene: 14. Here the CDR3 DNA reads TGTGCCAGCAGCTCCCCCCTGACCGGACTAGCTTTCGAGCAGTACTTC. It translates to CASSSPLTGLAFEQYF.

The DNA for the CDR3 is TGTGCCAGCAGTTACGTCTGGACTAGCGGGGGGACCTACAATGAGCAGTACTTC. It is translated as CASSYVWTSGGTYNEQYF. The V call is TRBV6-5, the J call TRBJ2-1; 14 nucleotides line up with TRBD2. The better agreement between TRBJ2-7 and the DNA end casts doubt on the J call. Germline V gene data show CDR1 as MNHEY and CDR2 as SVGAGI. The CDR3 loop spans 18 amino acids.

This clonotype showed up just a few times. The chain is built from TRBV27 and TRBJ2-7; 7 nucleotides agree with TRBD2. From germline, CDR1 is MNHEY and CDR2 SMNVEV (reference sequence). This CDR3 is built from 13 residues. The V and J ends lost 7 bases and 7 bases, in that order; junction bases with no gene match: 10. The chain's CDR3 is CASKRDYLNEQYF. In DNA form, the CDR3 reads TGTGCCAGCAAACGGGACTACCTCAATGAGCAGTACTTC.

This clonotype was seen only a few times. This sequence joins TRBV3-1 and TRBJ2-7, with 8 bases that match TRBD1. This CDR3 is 16 amino acids long. Germline CDR1 LGHDT, CDR2 YNNKEL (reference sequence). The ends lost 4 bases at V and 0 bases at J; junction bases unmatched: 8. DNA for the CDR3: TGTGCCAGCAGCCGACGCCCGGGACAGGACTCCTACGAGCAGTACTTC. Its translation is CASSRRPGQDSYEQYF.

This chain joins TRBV20-1 and TRBJ2-1; maybe TRBD2 (5 bases). V was pared by 8 bases and J by 10 bases, with 18 bases between. CDR1 and CDR2 (germline): DFQATT, SNEGSKA (reference sequence). The CDR3 has 12 amino acids. CDR3 DNA sequence: TGCAGTACCCCCGGGAACCCCTACGAGCAGTTCTTC. Its translation is CSTPGNPYEQFF.

This clonotype has at least ten counts. The genes are TRBV12-3 or TRBV12-4 and TRBJ1-2; D possibly corresponds to TRBD1 (5 bases). The CDR3 is 15 residues long. V lost 5 bases and J lost 4, with 17 bases in between. CDR3 bases: TGTGCCAGCAGTACTCGGGACCAGCCTAGCTATGGCTACACCTTC. The encoded protein is CASSTRDQPSYGYTF.

The rearrangement uses TRBV7-9 and TRBJ2-4, with 10 bases matching TRBD1. With the DNA end fitting TRBJ2-7 better, the J assignment may be wrong. Germline lookup yields CDR1 SEHNR and CDR2 FQNEAQ (reference sequence). The CDR3 loop spans 15 amino acids. The CDR3 sequence is CASSKTGTGDYEQYF. CDR3 nucleotides: TGTGCCAGCAGCAAGACCGGGACAGGGGACTACGAGCAGTACTTC.

V and J are TRBV25-1 and TRBJ2-6; TRBD1 agrees at 8 bases. Trimming cost V 5 bases and J 1 base; bases outside gene matches: 4. Germline V gene lookup returns CDR1 MGHDK and CDR2 SYGVNS. There are 16 residues in the CDR3. The DNA for the CDR3 is TGTGCCAGCAGTAGGGACAGGCCTTCTGGGGCCAACGTCCTGACTTTC. Protein product: CASSRDRPSGANVLTF.

This clonotype was observed a handful of times. V is TRBV20-1 and J is TRBJ1-1; D gene uncertain. V shed 0 bases and J shed 1 base, with 9 bases lying between them. Germline CDR1 is DFQATT and CDR2 is SNEGSKA (reference sequence). The CDR3 runs to 14 residues. The CDR3 region is CSARERKRNTEAFF. The CDR3 region has the DNA TGCAGTGCTAGAGAGCGGAAAAGGAACACTGAAGCTTTCTTT.

In nucleotides, the CDR3 is TGTGCCAGCAGCCCTGGGACTAGCGTCCGTAATGAGCAGTACTTC. This sequence encodes CASSPGTSVRNEQYF. This chain links TRBV3-1 with TRBJ2-5; 10 bases align to TRBD2. The trim removed 4 bases at V and 11 bases at J, leaving 13 bases unmatched. The CDR3 is 15 amino acids. Germline CDR1 and CDR2: LGHDT and YNNKEL (reference sequence).

The sample holds a few counts of this clonotype. The chain employs TRBV5-1 and TRBJ2-5, with 11 bases identical to TRBD2. Germline V CDR1 and CDR2: SGHRS, YFSETQ. This CDR3 is 16 amino acids long. J lost 1 base, V lost 1 base, and 3 bases had no gene match. This CDR3 reads CASSLTSGSIQETQYF. CDR3 sequence (DNA): TGCGCCAGCAGCTTGACTAGCGGGAGCATCCAAGAGACCCAGTACTTC. Filled out from reference TRBV5-1 and TRBJ2-5, the complete variable domain reads KAGVTQTPRYLIKTRGQQVTLSCSPISGHRSVSWYQQTPGQGLQFLFEYFSETQRNKGNFPGRFSGRQFSNSRSEMNVSTLELGDSALYLCASSLTSGSIQETQYFGPGTRLLVL.

On this clonotype itself: Germline and junction disagree at one end, which may indicate a read error. The chain carries TRBV12-3 or TRBV12-4 and TRBJ2-7; no reliable D call. This CDR3 comprises 14 residues. CDR3 loop: CASSLNRISYVQYF. CDR3 DNA sequence: TGTGCCAGCAGTTTAAACCGAATCTCCTACGTGCAGTACTTC.

About this clonotype itself: Mismatch with germline at one junction end may stem from a read error. The rearrangement links TRBV9 to TRBJ2-1, with a weak D call TRBD2 (6 bases). This CDR3 has 15 residues. The V gene's germline CDR1 is SGDLS and CDR2 YYNGEE. CDR3 residues: CASSPHQEGYSEQFF. In DNA, the CDR3 is TGTGCCAGCAGCCCCCACCAGGAGGGGTACAGTGAGCAGTTCTTC.

In this sample, this clonotype turned up a few times. The chain carries TRBV29-1 and TRBJ1-2; maybe TRBD1 (5 bases). The CDR3 covers 14 residues. Germline lookup yields CDR1 SQVTM and CDR2 ANQGSEA. V gave up 0 bases and J gave up 0 bases, with 8 bases separating them. CDR3 bases: TGCAGCGTTGAAGAGGACACTCCTAACTATGGCTACACCTTC. Translated: CSVEEDTPNYGYTF.